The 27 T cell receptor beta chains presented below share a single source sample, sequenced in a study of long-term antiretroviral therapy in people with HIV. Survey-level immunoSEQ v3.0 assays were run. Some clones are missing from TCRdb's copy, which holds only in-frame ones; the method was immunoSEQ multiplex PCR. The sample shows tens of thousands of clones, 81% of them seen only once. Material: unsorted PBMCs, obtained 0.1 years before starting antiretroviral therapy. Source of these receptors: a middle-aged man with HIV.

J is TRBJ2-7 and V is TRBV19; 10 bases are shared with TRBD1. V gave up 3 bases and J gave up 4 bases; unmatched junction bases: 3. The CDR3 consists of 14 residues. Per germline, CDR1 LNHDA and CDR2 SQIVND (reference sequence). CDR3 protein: CASSMTGGVYEQYF. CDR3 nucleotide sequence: TGTGCCAGTAGTATGACAGGGGGCGTTTACGAGCAGTACTTC. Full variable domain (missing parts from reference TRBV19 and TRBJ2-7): DGGITQSPKYLFRKEGQNVTLSCEQNLNHDAMYWYRQDPGQGLRLIYYSQIVNDFQKGDIAEGYSVSREKKESFPLTVTSAQKNPTAFYLCASSMTGGVYEQYFGPGTRLTVT.

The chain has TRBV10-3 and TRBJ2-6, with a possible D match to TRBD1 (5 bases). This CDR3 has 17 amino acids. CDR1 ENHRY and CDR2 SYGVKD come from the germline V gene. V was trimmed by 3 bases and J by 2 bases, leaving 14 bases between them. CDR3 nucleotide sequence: TGTGCCATCAGTGACCAAGTAAGACAGACTGGGGCCAACGTCCTGACTTTC. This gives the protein CAISDQVRQTGANVLTF.

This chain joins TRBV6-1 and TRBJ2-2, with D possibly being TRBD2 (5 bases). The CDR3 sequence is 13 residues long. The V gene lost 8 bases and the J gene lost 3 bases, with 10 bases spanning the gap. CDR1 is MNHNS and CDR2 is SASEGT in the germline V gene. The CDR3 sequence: CASRGPDTGELFF. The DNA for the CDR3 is TGTGCCAGCCGGGGTCCAGACACCGGGGAGCTGTTTTTT.

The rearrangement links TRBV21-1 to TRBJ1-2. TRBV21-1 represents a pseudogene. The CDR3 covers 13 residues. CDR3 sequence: CASSKEGEGGYTF. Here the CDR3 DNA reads TGTGCCAGCAGCAAAGAGGGAGAGGGTGGCTACACCTTC.

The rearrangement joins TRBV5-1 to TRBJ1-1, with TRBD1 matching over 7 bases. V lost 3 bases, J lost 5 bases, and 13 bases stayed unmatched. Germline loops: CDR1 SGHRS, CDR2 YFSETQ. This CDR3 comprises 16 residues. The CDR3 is CASSSGDGRGKTEAFF. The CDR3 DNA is TGCGCCAGCAGCTCGGGAGACGGCAGGGGGAAAACTGAAGCTTTCTTT.

DNA of the CDR3: TGTGCCAGCAGCTATGCGGGGGTGAAGACCCAGTACTTC. It is translated as CASSYAGVKTQYF. The V gene is TRBV7-2, the J gene TRBJ2-5; 7 bases map to TRBD2. The V segment lost 4 bases and the J segment 6 bases; nucleotides outside the gene matches: 5. Germline V CDR1 and CDR2: SGHTA, FQGNSA. The CDR3 is 13 residues long.

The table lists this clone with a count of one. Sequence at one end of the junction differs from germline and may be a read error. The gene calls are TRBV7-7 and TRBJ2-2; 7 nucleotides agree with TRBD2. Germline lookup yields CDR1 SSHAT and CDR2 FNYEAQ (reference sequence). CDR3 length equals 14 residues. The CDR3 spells CASSRAGPGGELFF. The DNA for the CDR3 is TGTGCTAGCAGCCGAGCGGGGCCTGGAGGGGAGCTGTTTTTT.

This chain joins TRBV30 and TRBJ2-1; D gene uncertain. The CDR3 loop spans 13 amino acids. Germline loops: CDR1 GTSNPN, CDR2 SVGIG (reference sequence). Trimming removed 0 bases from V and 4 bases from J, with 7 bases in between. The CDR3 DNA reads TGTGCCTGGAGTGTACTACAGTACAATGAGCAGTTCTTC. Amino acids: CAWSVLQYNEQFF.

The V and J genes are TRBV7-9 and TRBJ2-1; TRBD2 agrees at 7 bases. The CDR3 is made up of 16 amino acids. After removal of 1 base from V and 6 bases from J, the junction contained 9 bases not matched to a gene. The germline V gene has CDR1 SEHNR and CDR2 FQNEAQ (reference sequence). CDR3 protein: CASSLGGGRALNEQFF. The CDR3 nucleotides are TGTGCCAGCAGCTTAGGTGGGGGGAGGGCCCTCAATGAGCAGTTCTTC.

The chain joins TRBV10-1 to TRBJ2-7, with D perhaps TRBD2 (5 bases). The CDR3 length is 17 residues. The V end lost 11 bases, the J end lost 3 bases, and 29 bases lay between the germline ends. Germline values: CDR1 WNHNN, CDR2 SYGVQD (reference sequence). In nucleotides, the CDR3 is TGCGCCCCCCTCGTCCGGGGATCATGTTTGGTACTCTACGAGCAGTACTTC. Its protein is CAPLVRGSCLVLYEQYF.

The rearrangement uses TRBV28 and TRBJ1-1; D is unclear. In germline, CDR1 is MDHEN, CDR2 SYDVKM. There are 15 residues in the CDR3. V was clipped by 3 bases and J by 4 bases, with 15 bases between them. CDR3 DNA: TGTGCCAGCAGTTTCCCCCGGGATTTGGGCACTGAAGCTTTCTTT. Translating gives CASSFPRDLGTEAFF. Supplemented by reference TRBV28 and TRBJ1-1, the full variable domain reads DVKVTQSSRYLVKRTGEKVFLECVQDMDHENMFWYRQDPGLGLRLIYFSYDVKMKEKGDIPEGYSVSREKKERFSLILESASTNQTSMYLCASSFPRDLGTEAFFGQGTRLTVV.

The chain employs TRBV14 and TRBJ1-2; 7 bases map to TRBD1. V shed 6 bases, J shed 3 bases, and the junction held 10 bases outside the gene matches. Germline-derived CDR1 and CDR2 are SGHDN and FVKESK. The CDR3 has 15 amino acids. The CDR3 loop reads CASSRTGVQYYGYTF. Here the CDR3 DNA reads TGTGCCAGCAGTCGTACAGGGGTTCAATACTATGGCTACACCTTC.

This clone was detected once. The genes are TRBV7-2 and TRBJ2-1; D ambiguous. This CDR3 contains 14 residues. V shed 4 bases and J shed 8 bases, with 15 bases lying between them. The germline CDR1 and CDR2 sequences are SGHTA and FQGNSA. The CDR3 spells CASSSGRAQDEQFF. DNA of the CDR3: TGTGCCAGCAGCTCTGGACGGGCCCAGGATGAGCAGTTCTTC.

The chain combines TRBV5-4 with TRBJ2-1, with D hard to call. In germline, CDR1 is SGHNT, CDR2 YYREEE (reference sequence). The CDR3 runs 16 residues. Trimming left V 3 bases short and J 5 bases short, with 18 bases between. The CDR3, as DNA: TGTGCCAGCAGCTCGGAGTCTATATTAATTAACAATGAGCAGTTCTTC. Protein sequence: CASSSESILINNEQFF.

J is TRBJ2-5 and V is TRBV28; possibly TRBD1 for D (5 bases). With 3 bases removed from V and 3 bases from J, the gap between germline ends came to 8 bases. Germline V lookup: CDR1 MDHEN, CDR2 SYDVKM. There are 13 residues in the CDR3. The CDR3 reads CASSFRVKETQYF. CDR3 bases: TGTGCCAGCAGTTTCAGGGTAAAAGAGACCCAGTACTTC.

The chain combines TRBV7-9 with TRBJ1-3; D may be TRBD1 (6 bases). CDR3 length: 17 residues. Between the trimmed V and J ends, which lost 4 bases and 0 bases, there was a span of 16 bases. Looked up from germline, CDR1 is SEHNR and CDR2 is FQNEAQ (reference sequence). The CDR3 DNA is TGTGCCAGCAGCTCCCCTGACAGGTCCTTCTCTGGAAACACCATATATTTT. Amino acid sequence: CASSSPDRSFSGNTIYF.

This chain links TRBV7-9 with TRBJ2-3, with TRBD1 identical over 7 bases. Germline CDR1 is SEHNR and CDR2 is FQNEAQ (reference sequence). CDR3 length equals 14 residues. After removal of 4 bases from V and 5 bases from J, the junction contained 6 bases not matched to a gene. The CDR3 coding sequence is TGTGCCAGCAGCTCCGGACAGGTTCGAGATACGCAGTATTTT. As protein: CASSSGQVRDTQYF. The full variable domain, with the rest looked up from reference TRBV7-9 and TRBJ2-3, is DTGVSQNPRHKITKRGQNVTFRCDPISEHNRLYWYRQTLGQGPEFLTYFQNEAQLEKSRLLSDRFSAERPKGSFSTLEIQRTEQGDSAMYLCASSSGQVRDTQYFGPGTRLTVL.

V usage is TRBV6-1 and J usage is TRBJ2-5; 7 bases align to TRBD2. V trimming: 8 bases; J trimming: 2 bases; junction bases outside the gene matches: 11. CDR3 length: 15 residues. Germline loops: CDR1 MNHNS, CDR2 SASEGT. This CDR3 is CASGNSRTRQETQYF. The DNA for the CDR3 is TGTGCCAGCGGTAATTCCCGGACTAGGCAAGAGACCCAGTACTTC.

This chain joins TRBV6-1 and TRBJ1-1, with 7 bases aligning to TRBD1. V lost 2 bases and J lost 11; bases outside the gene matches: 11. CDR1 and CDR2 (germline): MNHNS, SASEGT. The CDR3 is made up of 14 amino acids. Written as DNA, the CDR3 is TGTGCCAGCAGTGAACAGCAAGGGGGCATACGGGCTTTCTTT. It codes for CASSEQQGGIRAFF.

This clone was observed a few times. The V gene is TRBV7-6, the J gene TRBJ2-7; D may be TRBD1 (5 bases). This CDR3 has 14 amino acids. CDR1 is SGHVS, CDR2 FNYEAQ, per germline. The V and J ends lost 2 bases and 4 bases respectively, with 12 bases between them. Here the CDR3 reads CASSLKGQAYEQYF. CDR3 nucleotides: TGTGCCAGCAGCTTAAAAGGACAAGCTTACGAGCAGTACTTC.

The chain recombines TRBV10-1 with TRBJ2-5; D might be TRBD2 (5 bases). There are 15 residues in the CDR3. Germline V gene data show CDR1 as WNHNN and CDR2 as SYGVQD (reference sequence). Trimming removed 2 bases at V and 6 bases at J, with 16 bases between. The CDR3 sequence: CASSEAGLGPKTQYF. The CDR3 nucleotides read TGCGCCAGCAGTGAGGCGGGTTTGGGTCCCAAGACCCAGTACTTC.

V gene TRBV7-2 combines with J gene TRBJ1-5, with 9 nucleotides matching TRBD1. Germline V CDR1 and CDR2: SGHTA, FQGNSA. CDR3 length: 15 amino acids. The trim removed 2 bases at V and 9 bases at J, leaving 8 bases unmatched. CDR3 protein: CASSLTPQGARPQHF. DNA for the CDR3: TGTGCCAGCAGCTTAACCCCACAGGGGGCTAGGCCCCAGCATTTT.

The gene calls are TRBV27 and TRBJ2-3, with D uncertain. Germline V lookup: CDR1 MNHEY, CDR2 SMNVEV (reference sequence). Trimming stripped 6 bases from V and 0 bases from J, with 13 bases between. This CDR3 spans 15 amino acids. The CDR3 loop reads CASSRMLPSTDTQYF. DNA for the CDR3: TGTGCCAGCAGCCGCATGCTTCCTAGCACAGATACGCAGTATTTT.

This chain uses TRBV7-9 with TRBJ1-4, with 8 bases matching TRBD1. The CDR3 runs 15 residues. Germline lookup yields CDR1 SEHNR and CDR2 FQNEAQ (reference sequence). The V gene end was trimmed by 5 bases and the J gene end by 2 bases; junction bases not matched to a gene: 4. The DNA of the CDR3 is TGTGCCAGCAGCCCCAGGGGGCGTACTAATGAAAAACTGTTTTTT. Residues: CASSPRGRTNEKLFF.

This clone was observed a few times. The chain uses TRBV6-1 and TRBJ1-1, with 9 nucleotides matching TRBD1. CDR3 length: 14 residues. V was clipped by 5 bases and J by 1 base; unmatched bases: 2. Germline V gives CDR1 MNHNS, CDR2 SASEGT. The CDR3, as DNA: TGTGCCAGCAGTATGACAGGGGGGAACACTGAAGCTTTCTTT. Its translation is CASSMTGGNTEAFF.

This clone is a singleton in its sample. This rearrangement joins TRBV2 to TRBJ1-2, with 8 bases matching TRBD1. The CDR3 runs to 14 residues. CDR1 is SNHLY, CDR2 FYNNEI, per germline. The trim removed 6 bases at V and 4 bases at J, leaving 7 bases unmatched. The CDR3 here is CASSGGQATYGYTF. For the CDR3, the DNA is TGTGCCAGCAGCGGGGGACAGGCGACCTATGGCTACACCTTC.

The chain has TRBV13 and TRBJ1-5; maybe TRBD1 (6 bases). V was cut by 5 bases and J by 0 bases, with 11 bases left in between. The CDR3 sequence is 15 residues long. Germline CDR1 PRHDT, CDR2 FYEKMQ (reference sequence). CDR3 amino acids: CASSVGQNSNQPQHF. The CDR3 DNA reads TGTGCCAGCAGCGTTGGACAGAATAGCAATCAGCCCCAGCATTTT.